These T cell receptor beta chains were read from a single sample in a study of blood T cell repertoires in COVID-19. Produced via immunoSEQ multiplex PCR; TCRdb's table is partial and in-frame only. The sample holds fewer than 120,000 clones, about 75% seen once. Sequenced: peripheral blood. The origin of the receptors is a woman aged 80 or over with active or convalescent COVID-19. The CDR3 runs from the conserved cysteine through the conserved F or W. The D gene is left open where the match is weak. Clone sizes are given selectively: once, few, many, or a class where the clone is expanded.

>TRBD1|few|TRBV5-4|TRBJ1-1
CASSLEGAQTEAFF
TGTGCCAGCAGCTTAGAGGGGGCGCAGACTGAAGCTTTCTTT
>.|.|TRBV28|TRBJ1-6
CASSPIGQHNSPLHF
TGTGCCAGCAGCCCCATCGGACAGCATAATTCACCCCTCCACTTT
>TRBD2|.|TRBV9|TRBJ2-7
CASSRRLAGDGKRDEQYF
TGTGCCAGCAGCCGACGACTAGCGGGAGATGGAAAAAGAGACGAGCAGTACTTC
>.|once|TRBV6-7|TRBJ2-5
CASSYSSGRGVGTQYF
TGTGCCAGCAGTTACTCGAGTGGGCGGGGAGTGGGGACCCAGTACTTC
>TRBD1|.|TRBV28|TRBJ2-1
CASTTGSYNEQFF
TGTGCCAGCACGACAGGGTCCTACAATGAGCAGTTCTTC
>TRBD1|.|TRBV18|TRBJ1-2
CASSPWTGRNYGYTF
TGTGCCAGCTCACCTTGGACAGGGAGGAACTATGGCTACACCTTC
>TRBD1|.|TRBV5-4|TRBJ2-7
CASRRDRGGYEQYF
TGTGCCAGCAGAAGGGACAGGGGAGGTTACGAGCAGTACTTC
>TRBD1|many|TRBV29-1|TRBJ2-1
CSALDRASYNEQFF
TGCAGCGCCCTGGACAGGGCTTCCTACAATGAGCAGTTCTTC
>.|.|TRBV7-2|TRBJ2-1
CASSTNRGRGDNEQFF
TGTGCCAGCAGCACAAATCGGGGGAGAGGGGACAATGAGCAGTTCTTC
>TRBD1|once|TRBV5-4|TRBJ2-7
CASSSFPDRVGSEQYF
TGTGCCAGCAGCTCTTTCCCCGACAGGGTAGGATCCGAGCAGTACTTC
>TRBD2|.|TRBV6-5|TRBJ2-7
CASTRTSGSYEQYF
TGTGCCAGCACCCGGACTAGCGGGAGCTACGAGCAGTACTTC
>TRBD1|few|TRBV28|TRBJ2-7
CASSLITNRGPTYEQYF
TGTGCCAGCAGTTTAATAACCAACAGGGGGCCAACCTACGAGCAGTACTTC
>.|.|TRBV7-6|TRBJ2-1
CASSLEGGRASIMGEQFF
TGTGCCAGCAGCTTAGAAGGCGGGCGGGCCTCTATCATGGGTGAGCAGTTCTTC
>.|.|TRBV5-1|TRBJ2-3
CASSLVARAFTDTQYF
TGCGCCAGCAGCTTGGTAGCCCGAGCCTTCACAGATACGCAGTATTTT
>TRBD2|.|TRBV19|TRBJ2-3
CASSTLYREGPDTQYF
TGTGCCAGTAGTACCCTTTATCGGGAGGGCCCAGATACGCAGTATTTT
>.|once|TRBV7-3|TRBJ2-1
CASSSPFRGNNEQFF
TGTGCCAGCAGCTCCCCCTTTAGAGGGAACAATGAGCAGTTCTTC
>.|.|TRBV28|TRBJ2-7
CASSRYEQYF
TGTGCCAGCAGTCGTTACGAGCAGTACTTC